This TCR beta chain came from a study of cytomegalovirus exposure and HLA in healthy donors. Whole-study results and caveats: The authors later found HLA-associated TCR beta chains more clonally expanded than equally common others. Later analysis placed DRB1 highest and HLA-C lowest in TCR association rates, which differed by HLA locus. HLA-A and HLA-B allele assignments for most subjects were reportedly predicted accurately using TCR beta sequences. It was likely that a cluster of highly shared sequence variants was a sequencing artifact.

The CDR3 runs 17 residues. V gave up 0 bases and J gave up 0 bases; unmatched junction bases: 5. Germline V gene data show CDR1 as SGHTA and CDR2 as FQGTGA. With respect to this clone: Antigen unknown.

It was with 60 Vbeta and 13 Jbeta primers that the PCR ran. The data were produced by immunoSEQ multiplex PCR, yet TCRdb's version contains in-frame clones alone and is incomplete. Recorded for this sample: approximately 120,000 clones. Sequencing was done on a sample of PBMCs. The chain employs TRBV7-3 and TRBJ2-1, with TRBD2 identical over 7 bases. The sequence came from a man younger than 35 in good health and CMV-seronegative. The CDR3, as DNA: TGTGCCAGCAGCTTAACGTATGGGGGGGACTCCTACAATGAGCAGTTCTTC. This encodes CASSLTYGGDSYNEQFF.